This T cell receptor beta chain was captured by sequencing in a study of cytomegalovirus exposure and HLA in healthy donors. A multiplex PCR was run with 60 Vbeta primers and 13 Jbeta primers. The table came from immunoSEQ multiplex PCR; TCRdb's copy has only in-frame clones and leaves some out. The repertoire holds 200,000 or so clones, with about 83% as singletons. This CDR3 is 15 amino acids long. This TCR was recovered from a human donor in good health. Sequenced sample: PBMCs. The chain is built from TRBV7-5 and TRBJ2-5; the tabulated D call, TRBD2, remains unverified against the DNA. TRBV7-5 is an annotated pseudogene. As DNA, the CDR3 is TGTGCCAGAAGCTTCGAGCGGGAGCGCGTAAAGACCCAGTACTTC. Protein sequence: CARSFERERVKTQYF.